These T cell receptor beta chains were read from a single sample in a study of T-cell reconstitution after alpha-beta-depleted transplantation in children. TCRdb redid the calling of the PCR reads with MiXCR, one entry per CDR3 protein. The data show about 980,000 distinct CDR3 sequences, 25% to 30% seen once. Specimen: PBMCs, mostly from graft donor cells, collected 360 days after TCRalphabeta/CD19-depleted stem cell transplant. These receptors all stem from a boy less than two years old who had a stem cell transplant for SCID, so the T cells may come from the graft donor. CDR3s leave out the opening cysteine and the closing phenylalanine or tryptophan. Fields, in order: J gene, CDR3 length, V gene, CDR3 protein.

TRBJ2-3,14,TRBV7-8,ASSSVNSPGTDTQY
TRBJ1-3,13,TRBV11-2,ASSFEAATGNTIY
TRBJ2-7,13,TRBV5-1,ASSPDGGTLYEQY
TRBJ2-7,13,TRBV2,ARQQAETGGDEQY
TRBJ2-7,10,TRBV20-1,SASGVPYEQY
TRBJ2-3,14,TRBV12-3/TRBV12-4,ASSRQAGRRGDTQY
TRBJ2-1,13,TRBV6-2/TRBV6-3,ASRRGLGGYNEQF
TRBJ2-5,12,TRBV6-2/TRBV6-3,ASRKTQGRETQY
TRBJ2-1,16,TRBV4-2,ASTSDQTSGGARGEQF
TRBJ2-7,18,TRBV6-4,ASSALKMLGLAGPVYEQY
TRBJ1-6,11,TRBV20-1,SARRDSNSPLH
TRBJ2-1,14,TRBV7-8,ASSLAASGAYNEQF
TRBJ1-3,13,TRBV11-2,ASSWDRGTGNTIY
TRBJ1-1,12,TRBV9,ASSPQAGQTEAF
TRBJ2-2,17,TRBV20-1,SARDATSGGPPMDGELF
TRBJ1-5,13,TRBV5-5,ASSLEYGSNQPQH
TRBJ2-3,14,TRBV7-8,ASSLDRGGETDTQY
TRBJ2-6,13,TRBV6-2/TRBV6-3,ASSRRGTGANVLT